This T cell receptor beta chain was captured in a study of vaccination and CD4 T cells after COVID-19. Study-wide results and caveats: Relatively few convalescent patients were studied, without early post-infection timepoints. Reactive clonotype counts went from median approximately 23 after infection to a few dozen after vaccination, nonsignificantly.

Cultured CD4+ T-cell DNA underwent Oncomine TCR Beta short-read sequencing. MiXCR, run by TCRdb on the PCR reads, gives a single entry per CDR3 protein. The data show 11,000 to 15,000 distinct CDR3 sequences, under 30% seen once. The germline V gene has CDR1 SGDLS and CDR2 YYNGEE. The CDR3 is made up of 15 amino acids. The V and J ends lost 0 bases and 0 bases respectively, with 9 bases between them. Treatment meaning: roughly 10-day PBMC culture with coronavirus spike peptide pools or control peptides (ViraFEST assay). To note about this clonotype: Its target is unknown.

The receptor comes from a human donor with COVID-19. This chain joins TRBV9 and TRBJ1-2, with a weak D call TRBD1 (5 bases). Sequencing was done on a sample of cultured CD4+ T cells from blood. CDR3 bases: TGTGCCAGCAGCGTAGGGCCGGGGGCTAACTATGGCTACACCTTC. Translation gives CASSVGPGANYGYTF.